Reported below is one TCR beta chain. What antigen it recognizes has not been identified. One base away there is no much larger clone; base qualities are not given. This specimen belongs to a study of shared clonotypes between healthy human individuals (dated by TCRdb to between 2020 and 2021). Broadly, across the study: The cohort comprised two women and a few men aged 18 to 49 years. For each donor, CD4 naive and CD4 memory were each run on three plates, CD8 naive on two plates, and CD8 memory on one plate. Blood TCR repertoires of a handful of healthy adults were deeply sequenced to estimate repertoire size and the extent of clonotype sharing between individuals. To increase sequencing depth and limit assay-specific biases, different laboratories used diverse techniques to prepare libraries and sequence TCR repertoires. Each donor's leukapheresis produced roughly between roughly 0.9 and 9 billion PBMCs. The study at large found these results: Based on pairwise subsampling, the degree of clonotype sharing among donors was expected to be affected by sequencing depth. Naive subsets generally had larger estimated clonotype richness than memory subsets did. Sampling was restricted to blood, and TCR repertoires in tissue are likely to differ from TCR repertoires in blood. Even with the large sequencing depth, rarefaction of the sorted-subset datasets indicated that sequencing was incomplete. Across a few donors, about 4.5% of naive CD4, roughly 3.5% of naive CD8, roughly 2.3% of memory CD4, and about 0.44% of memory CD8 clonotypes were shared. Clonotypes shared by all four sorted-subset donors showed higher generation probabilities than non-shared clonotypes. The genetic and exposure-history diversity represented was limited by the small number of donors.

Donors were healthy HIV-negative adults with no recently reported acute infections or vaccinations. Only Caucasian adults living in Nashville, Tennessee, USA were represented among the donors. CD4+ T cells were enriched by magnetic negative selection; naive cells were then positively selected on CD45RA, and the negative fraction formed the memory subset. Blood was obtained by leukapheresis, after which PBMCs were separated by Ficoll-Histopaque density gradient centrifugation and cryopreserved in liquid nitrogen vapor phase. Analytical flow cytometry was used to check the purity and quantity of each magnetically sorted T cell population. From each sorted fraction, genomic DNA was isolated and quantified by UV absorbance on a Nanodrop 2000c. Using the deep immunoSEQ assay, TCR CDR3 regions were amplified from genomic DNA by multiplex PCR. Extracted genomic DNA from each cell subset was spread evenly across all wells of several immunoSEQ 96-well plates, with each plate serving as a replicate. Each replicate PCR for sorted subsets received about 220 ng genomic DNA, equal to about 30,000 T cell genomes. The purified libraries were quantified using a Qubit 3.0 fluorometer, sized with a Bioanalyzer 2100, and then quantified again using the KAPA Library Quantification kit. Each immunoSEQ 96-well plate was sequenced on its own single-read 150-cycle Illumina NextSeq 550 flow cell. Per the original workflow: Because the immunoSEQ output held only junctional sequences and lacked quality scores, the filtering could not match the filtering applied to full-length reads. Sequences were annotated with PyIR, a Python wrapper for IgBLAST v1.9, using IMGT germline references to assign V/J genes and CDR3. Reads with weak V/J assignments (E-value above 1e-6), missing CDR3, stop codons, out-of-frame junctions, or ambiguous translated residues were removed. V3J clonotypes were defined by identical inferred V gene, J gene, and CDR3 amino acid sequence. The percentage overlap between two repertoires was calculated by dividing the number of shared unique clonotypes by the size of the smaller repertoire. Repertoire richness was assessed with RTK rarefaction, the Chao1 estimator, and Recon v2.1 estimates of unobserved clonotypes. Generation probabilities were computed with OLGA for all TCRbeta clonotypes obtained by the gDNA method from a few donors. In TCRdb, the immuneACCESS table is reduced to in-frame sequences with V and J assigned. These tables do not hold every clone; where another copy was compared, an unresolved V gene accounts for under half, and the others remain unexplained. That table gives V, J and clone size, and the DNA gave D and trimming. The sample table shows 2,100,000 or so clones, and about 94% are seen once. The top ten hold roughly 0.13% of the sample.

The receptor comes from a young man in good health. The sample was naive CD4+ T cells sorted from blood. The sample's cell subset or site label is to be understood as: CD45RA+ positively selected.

At the DNA level, the sequence is TGTGCCAGCGGGGGACAGCCAGACTATGGCTACACCTTC. Its protein product is CASGGQPDYGYTF. Recombination joined TRBV2 with TRBJ1-2, with TRBD1 matching 7 junction bases. The CDR3 contains 13 residues, cysteine and phenylalanine counted. Of all the DNA, just the CDR3 is kept, 39 bases in frame from base 1. According to the germline V gene, CDR1 reads SNHLY and CDR2 reads FYNNEI. V loses 8 bases at its end and J loses 3 bases; junction bases beyond the gene matches: 6.